Sequencing of this T cell receptor (beta chain) was carried out in a study of monozygotic twins with inflammatory bowel disease. The CDR3 is made up of 12 amino acids. Germline-derived CDR1 and CDR2 are SGHTA and FQGNSA. Starting material for each TCR library was around 3.5 ug of total RNA. No DNA is given; TCRdb re-called the 5' RACE reads and lists each CDR3 protein once. This sample contains about 450,000 distinct CDR3 sequences. Blood, under 3 ml, was drawn per donor. This TCR was recovered from a human donor with ulcerative colitis or Crohn's disease, or a healthy co-twin of an affected twin (not recorded which). V usage is TRBV7-2 and J usage is TRBJ1-1. The material sequenced was blood. The CDR3 sequence is CASSLGPRGAFF.